This T cell receptor (beta chain) emerged from a study of blood T cell repertoires in COVID-19. Study information: COVID-19 samples collected from the United States, Italy and Spain covered acute and convalescent phases. In each case, the material was cDNA or gDNA derived from T cells, B-cell-depleted T cells, or PBMCs.

Between the trimmed V and J ends, which lost 0 bases and 6 bases, there was a span of 8 bases. Germline CDR1 reads KGHSY; CDR2 reads FQNENV. This CDR3 is 13 amino acids long. Under the authors' procedure: For nucleated cells, counts were estimated from reference gene primer amplification. Data came from immunoSEQ multiplex PCR; TCRdb stores just in-frame clones and leaves some out. The V and J calls and clone size come from that table; D and trimming were worked out from the DNA. The sample comprises approximately 300,000 clones, 80% to 95% of which are singletons, and roughly 6.8% rests with the top ten. Enrolment of Seattle patients took place during active infection, and they were followed longitudinally.

The chain employs TRBV16 and TRBJ1-1, with D hard to call. The clonotype originates from a woman in her 30s with COVID-19, enrolled during active disease. Specimen: peripheral blood. In nucleotides, the CDR3 is TGTGCCAGCAGCCAATCTGCGCCCGCTGAAGCTTTCTTT. Translation: CASSQSAPAEAFF.